A single sample is the source of the 14 T cell receptor beta chains below, sequenced in a study of OX40 agonist ivuxolimab in advanced cancers. Some clones are missing from TCRdb's copy, which holds only in-frame ones; the method was immunoSEQ multiplex PCR. This table has 20,000 to 25,000 clones, around nine tenths appearing once. The sample consisted of CD4+ or CD8+ T cells sorted from blood, taken in a trial of the OX40 agonist ivuxolimab. These receptors were collected from an adult with an advanced solid tumor such as melanoma, head and neck, liver or kidney cancer.

The gene calls are TRBV6-6 and TRBJ2-1; TRBD1 aligns across 7 bases. The CDR3 runs 15 residues. Looked up from germline, CDR1 is MNHNY and CDR2 is SVGAGI (reference sequence). J lost 5 bases, V lost 5 bases, and 9 bases had no gene match. CDR3 in amino acids: CASSLNGQVNNEQFF. CDR3 nucleotides: TGTGCCAGCAGTCTCAACGGACAGGTAAACAATGAGCAGTTCTTC.

The rearrangement links TRBV13 to TRBJ2-3; TRBD2 matches 7 bases. CDR3 length: 17 amino acids. Per the germline V gene, CDR1 is PRHDT and CDR2 is FYEKMQ (reference sequence). J gave up 0 bases and V 4 bases, and 10 bases lay outside the gene matches. For the CDR3, the DNA is TGTGCCAGCAGCTCCCGGACCTCCGGGGGGAGCACAGATACGCAGTATTTT. Amino acids: CASSSRTSGGSTDTQYF.

The chain carries TRBV4-2 and TRBJ2-7; weak D call: TRBD1 (6 bases). Trimming removed 0 bases from V and 4 bases from J, with 10 bases in between. The CDR3 contains 14 residues. Germline lookup yields CDR1 LGHNA and CDR2 YNFKEQ. The CDR3 DNA follows: TGTGCCAGCAGCCAAGATTTAGGGGGATACGAGCAGTACTTC. Protein product: CASSQDLGGYEQYF.

The gene calls are TRBV5-6 and TRBJ2-7; perhaps TRBD2 as D (6 bases). V was clipped by 3 bases and J by 2 bases, with 24 bases between them. Germline values: CDR1 SGHDT, CDR2 YYEEEE. The length of the CDR3 is 18 residues. The CDR3 sequence: CASSWSTSEGPRPYEQYF. CDR3 sequence (DNA): TGTGCCAGCAGCTGGTCGACTAGTGAGGGCCCTAGACCCTACGAGCAGTACTTC.

This rearrangement joins TRBV21-1 to TRBJ1-6. TRBV21-1 represents a pseudogene. This CDR3 has 17 residues. The DNA of the CDR3 is TGTGCCAGCAGGCGTAACGATTGGGTCATTTGGAATTCACCCCTCCACTTT. It specifies CASRRNDWVIWNSPLHF.

V and J are TRBV27 and TRBJ2-6; D gene uncertain. The V end was cut by 5 bases, the J end by 0 bases, with 8 bases between. This CDR3 is built from 15 residues. Germline V gives CDR1 MNHEY, CDR2 SMNVEV (reference sequence). In DNA form, the CDR3 reads TGTGCCAGCAGTCTGGGTGTCTCTGGGGCCAACGTCCTGACTTTC. Its translation: CASSLGVSGANVLTF.

This chain joins TRBV19 and TRBJ1-2; weak D call: TRBD1 (5 bases). CDR1 is LNHDA, CDR2 SQIVND, per germline (reference sequence). The CDR3 runs 17 residues. With 5 bases removed from V and 5 bases from J, the gap between germline ends came to 24 bases. CDR3 sequence reads: CASSPLFAGTDTYGYTF. The CDR3 region has the DNA TGTGCCAGTAGTCCCCTGTTCGCCGGGACGGATACTTATGGCTACACCTTC.

The chain employs TRBV5-6 and TRBJ2-5; D gene uncertain. Looked up from germline, CDR1 is SGHDT and CDR2 is YYEEEE. The CDR3 loop spans 14 amino acids. The V gene lost 2 bases and the J gene lost 4 bases, with 12 bases spanning the gap. As DNA, the CDR3 is TGTGCCAGCAGCTTTCGACCCCTGGGAGAGACCCAGTACTTC. Protein product: CASSFRPLGETQYF. Complete variable domain (other parts from reference TRBV5-6 and TRBJ2-5): DAGVTQSPTHLIKTRGQQVTLRCSPKSGHDTVSWYQQALGQGPQFIFQYYEEEERQRGNFPDRFSGHQFPNYSSELNVNALLLGDSALYLCASSFRPLGETQYFGPGTRLLVL.

The chain is built from TRBV6-7 and TRBJ1-1; D unclear. TRBV6-7 is an ORF, with its function uncertain. There are 14 residues in the CDR3. V was clipped by 4 bases and J by 5 bases, with 14 bases between them. CDR3 protein: CASSLSYGGTEAFF. The CDR3 coding sequence is TGTGCCAGCAGTTTGTCTTATGGCGGGACTGAAGCTTTCTTT.

This chain uses TRBV6-6 with TRBJ2-2; D gene unclear. Trimming left V 4 bases short and J 4 bases short, with 7 bases between. The CDR3 is 13 residues long. Looked up from germline, CDR1 is MNHNY and CDR2 is SVGAGI (reference sequence). CDR3 coding DNA: TGTGCCAGCAGTTCGACAAGCACCGGGGAGCTGTTTTTT. Encoded protein: CASSSTSTGELFF.

V and J are TRBV19 and TRBJ2-2; no firm D call. Per germline, CDR1 LNHDA and CDR2 SQIVND (reference sequence). This CDR3 comprises 13 residues. Trimming shortened V by 0 bases and J by 1 base, and 0 bases separated the two germline ends. The CDR3 DNA reads TGTGCCAGTAGTATAGAGAACACCGGGGAGCTGTTTTTT. This sequence encodes CASSIENTGELFF.

This rearrangement joins TRBV9 to TRBJ2-7; D perhaps matches TRBD1 (6 bases). This CDR3 spans 16 amino acids. Germline values: CDR1 SGDLS, CDR2 YYNGEE. Between the trimmed V and J ends, which lost 4 bases and 3 bases, there was a span of 20 bases. The CDR3 DNA is TGTGCCAGCAGCACCCGGGACACCGGGAATATCTACGAGCAGTACTTC. It translates to CASSTRDTGNIYEQYF.

The chain's CDR3 is CASSEGGVAFF. The DNA of the CDR3 is TGCGCCAGCAGTGAAGGGGGAGTGGCTTTCTTT. V gene TRBV10-2 combines with J gene TRBJ1-1; tentative D call: TRBD1 (6 bases). Germline V CDR1 and CDR2: WSHSY, SAAADI. This CDR3 region has 11 residues. With 3 bases removed from V and 11 bases from J, the gap between germline ends came to 10 bases.

As regards this clone: This CDR3 is also generated by other DNA sequences in the sample. The rearrangement uses TRBV11-2 and TRBJ2-1, with D maybe TRBD2 (7 bases). The V and J ends lost 6 bases and 8 bases respectively, with 11 bases between them. Germline-derived CDR1 and CDR2 are SGHAT and FQNNGV. The CDR3 consists of 12 residues. CDR3 protein: CASRGGAHEQFF. CDR3 coding DNA: TGTGCCAGCAGAGGGGGGGCACATGAGCAGTTCTTC.